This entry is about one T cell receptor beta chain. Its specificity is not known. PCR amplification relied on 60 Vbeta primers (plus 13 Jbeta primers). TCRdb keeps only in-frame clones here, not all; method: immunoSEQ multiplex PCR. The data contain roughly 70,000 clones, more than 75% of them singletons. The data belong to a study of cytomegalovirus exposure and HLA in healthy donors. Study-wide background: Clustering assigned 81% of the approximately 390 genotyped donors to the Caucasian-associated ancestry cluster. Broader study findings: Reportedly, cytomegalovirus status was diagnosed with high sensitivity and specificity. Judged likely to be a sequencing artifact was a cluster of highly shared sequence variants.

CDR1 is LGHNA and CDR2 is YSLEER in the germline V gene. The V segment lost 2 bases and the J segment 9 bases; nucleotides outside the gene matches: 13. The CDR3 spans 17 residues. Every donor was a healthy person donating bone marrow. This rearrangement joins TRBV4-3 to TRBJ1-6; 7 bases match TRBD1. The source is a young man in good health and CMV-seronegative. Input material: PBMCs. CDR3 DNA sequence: TGCGCCAGCAGCCAATTCTCACCCGGGACAGTCGGTTCACCCCTCCACTTT. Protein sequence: CASSQFSPGTVGSPLHF.